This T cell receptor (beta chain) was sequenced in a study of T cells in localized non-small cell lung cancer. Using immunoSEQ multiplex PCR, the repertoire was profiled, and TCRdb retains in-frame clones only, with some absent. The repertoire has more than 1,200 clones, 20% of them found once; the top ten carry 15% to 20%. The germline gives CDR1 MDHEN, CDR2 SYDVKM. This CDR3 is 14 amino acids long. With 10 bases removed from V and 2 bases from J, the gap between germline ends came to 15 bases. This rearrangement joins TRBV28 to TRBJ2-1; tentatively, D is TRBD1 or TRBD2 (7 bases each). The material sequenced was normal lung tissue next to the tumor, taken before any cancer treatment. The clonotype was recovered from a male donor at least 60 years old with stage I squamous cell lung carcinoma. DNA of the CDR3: TGTGCCAACGGACAGGCGGGGGCCTACAATGAGCAGTTCTTC. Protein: CANGQAGAYNEQFF.